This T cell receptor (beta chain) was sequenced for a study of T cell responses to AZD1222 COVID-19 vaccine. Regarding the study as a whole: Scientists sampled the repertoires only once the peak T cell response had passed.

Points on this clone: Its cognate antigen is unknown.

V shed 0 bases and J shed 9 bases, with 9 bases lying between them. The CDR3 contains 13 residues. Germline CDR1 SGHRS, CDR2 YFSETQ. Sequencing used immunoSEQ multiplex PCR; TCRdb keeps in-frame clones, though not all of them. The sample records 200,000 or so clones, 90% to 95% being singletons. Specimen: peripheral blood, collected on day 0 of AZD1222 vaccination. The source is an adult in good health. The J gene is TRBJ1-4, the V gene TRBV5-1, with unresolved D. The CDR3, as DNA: TGCGCCAGCAGCTTGGGGGGTTCCCAAAAACTGTTTTTT. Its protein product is CASSLGGSQKLFF.